The TCR beta chain under discussion was sequenced for a study of STAT5B mutations in CD4+ large granular lymphocyte leukemia. Whole-study context: The CDR3 'QG' motif was associated with a particular HLA allele among healthy donors.

Method: immunoSEQ multiplex PCR; TCRdb's copy keeps in-frame clones and lacks some. The table shows 23,000 or so clones, with 74% occurring only once. The V gene's germline CDR1 is SGHRS and CDR2 YFSETQ. The CDR3 is 14 residues long. With 0 bases removed from V and 2 bases from J, the gap between germline ends came to 8 bases. Study-level points and caveats: TRBV06-family usage was enriched in top patient clones (8/27) versus controls (2/35). Without putative leukemic clones, patient CD4-sorted repertoires remained more clonal than healthy CD4+ repertoires.

Worth noting for this clone: Its antigen remains unknown.

This chain joins TRBV5-1 and TRBJ2-5; no reliable D call. The receptor comes from a human donor in good health. Sequenced input: CD4+ T cells from blood buffy coats. The CDR3 DNA sequence: TGCGCCAGCAGCTTGGGCATATTACAAGAGACCCAGTACTTC. Amino acid sequence: CASSLGILQETQYF. The complete variable domain, with remaining parts taken from reference TRBV5-1 and TRBJ2-5, reads KAGVTQTPRYLIKTRGQQVTLSCSPISGHRSVSWYQQTPGQGLQFLFEYFSETQRNKGNFPGRFSGRQFSNSRSEMNVSTLELGDSALYLCASSLGILQETQYFGPGTRLLVL.